The sequence of this T cell receptor beta chain was determined in a study of CD8+ T cells in alopecia areata. RNA extraction was followed by reverse transcription into cDNA, which acted as the sequencing template. Clones were sequenced by immunoSEQ multiplex PCR, and TCRdb holds only the in-frame ones, with some missing. The table shows over 100,000 clones, with about half occurring only once. V was pared by 2 bases and J by 8 bases, with 18 bases between. This CDR3 spans 15 amino acids. Germline V gene sequence: CDR1 KGHSH, CDR2 LQKENI. Treatment reported: oral pan-JAK inhibitor, 5-10 mg twice daily. As regards this clone: Its antigen remains unknown.

General study results and limits: Alopecia totalis/universalis scalp especially showed more expanded CD8+ clones than normal scalp. Having one nonresponder leaves uncertain how baseline CD8+ expansion relates to response. Sequencing of scalp samples also includes resident alphabeta T cells from normal skin.

This clonotype originated in a human donor with alopecia areata. The input for sequencing was CD4+ T cells sorted from blood, taken at week 4, from a patient treated with tofacitinib. This chain uses TRBV18 with TRBJ1-2; D might be TRBD1 (6 bases). CDR3 nucleotide sequence: TGTGCCAGCTCACCAGTGGGACATTTGATAGCGGGCTACACCTTC. Encoded protein: CASSPVGHLIAGYTF.